Presented here are 2 T cell receptor beta chains from one specimen sequenced in a study of blood T cell repertoires in COVID-19. Some clones are missing from TCRdb's copy, which holds only in-frame ones; the method was immunoSEQ multiplex PCR. The profile shows approximately 100,000 clones, 88% of them singletons. Sequencing input: peripheral blood. The receptors originated from an older woman with acute or convalescent COVID-19.

The chain links TRBV28 to TRBJ1-6; weak D call: TRBD1 (5 bases). The CDR3 sequence is 15 residues long. CDR1 and CDR2 (germline): MDHEN, SYDVKM. V gave up 2 bases and J gave up 10 bases, with 15 bases separating them. This chain's CDR3 is CASSLQDKLRSPLHF. Here the CDR3 DNA reads TGTGCCAGCAGTTTACAGGACAAATTGAGGTCACCCCTCCACTTT.

J is TRBJ1-5 and V is TRBV30; D is possibly TRBD1 (5 bases). The germline CDR1 and CDR2 sequences are GTSNPN and SVGIG (reference sequence). The ends were cut back, 2 bases at V and 7 bases at J, with 15 bases in the middle. CDR3 length equals 14 residues. The DNA of the CDR3 is TGTGCCTGGAGTTTGGGTTCGGGGGGACAGCCCCAGCATTTT. Translation: CAWSLGSGGQPQHF.